The text below deals with one T cell receptor beta chain. The repertoire was sequenced with immunoSEQ multiplex PCR; TCRdb's copy has only in-frame clones and lacks some. The data contain about 170,000 clones, approximately 92% of them seen just once; the ten biggest clones take up 4.1%. This specimen comes from a study of control samples from healthy donors and cancer patients. CDR3 length: 11 amino acids. Germline V gives CDR1 SGHTA, CDR2 FQGNSA. Trimming shortened V by 1 base and J by 10 bases, and 7 bases separated the two germline ends. The chain is built from TRBV7-2 and TRBJ1-2, with D perhaps TRBD1 (6 bases). This sequence originates from a woman aged 55-70 years in good health. The specimen sequenced was blood. In nucleotides, the CDR3 is TGTGCCAGCAGCTTAGGGGGGCACTACACCTTC. Translating it yields CASSLGGHYTF.